The 18 T cell receptor beta chains reported below all come from one sample, sequenced in a study of technical replicates of blood from a handful of donors. Repertoires were generated with immunoSEQ multiplex PCR, while TCRdb's copy carries only in-frame clones and drops some. Of just over 95,000 clones listed, approximately 94% are singletons. The sequenced material came from T cells isolated from PBMCs. The receptor set was obtained from a human donor in good health.

This rearrangement joins TRBV5-1 to TRBJ2-5; 11 bases align to TRBD1. V gave up 0 bases and J gave up 4 bases; unmatched junction bases: 2. Germline CDR1 SGHRS, CDR2 YFSETQ. The CDR3 has 15 residues. The CDR3 region is CASSLEGTGGETQYF. CDR3 coding DNA: TGCGCCAGCAGCTTGGAGGGGACAGGGGGAGAGACCCAGTACTTC.

The CDR3 loop reads CAISDLGQGSGYEQYF. DNA of the CDR3: TGTGCCATCAGTGATTTGGGACAGGGTTCGGGCTACGAGCAGTACTTC. The V gene is TRBV10-3, the J gene TRBJ2-7, with TRBD1 matching 9 bases. Germline V gene sequence: CDR1 ENHRY, CDR2 SYGVKD. The junction had 9 bases not matched to a gene; V was cut back by 3 bases and J by 3 bases. CDR3 length: 16 residues.

The rearrangement joins TRBV7-9 to TRBJ1-2, with TRBD1 identical over 10 bases. V gave up 6 bases and J gave up 8 bases; unmatched junction bases: 6. This CDR3 is 13 amino acids long. Germline values: CDR1 SEHNR, CDR2 FQNEAQ (reference sequence). CDR3 residues: CASSLGQGEGYTF. The CDR3 DNA sequence: TGTGCCAGCAGTCTAGGACAGGGGGAAGGCTACACCTTC.

The V and J genes are TRBV28 and TRBJ1-5, with a weak D call TRBD1 (6 bases). This CDR3 region has 13 residues. Trimming stripped 6 bases from V and 5 bases from J, with 11 bases between. CDR1 and CDR2 from the germline V gene are MDHEN and SYDVKM. The CDR3 sequence is CASRQQGDQPQHF. CDR3 sequence (DNA): TGTGCCAGCAGACAACAGGGCGATCAGCCCCAGCATTTT.

The V call is TRBV7-2, the J call TRBJ1-5; weak D call: TRBD1 (5 bases). This CDR3 has 16 amino acids. CDR1 and CDR2 from the germline V gene are SGHTA and FQGNSA. V lost 5 bases and J 3 bases, leaving 17 bases between the germline ends. CDR3 protein: CASSPVVGGDNQPQHF. The DNA of the CDR3 is TGTGCCAGCAGCCCGGTAGTCGGGGGGGACAATCAGCCCCAGCATTTT.

The V call is TRBV2, the J call TRBJ2-2, with 13 bases identical to TRBD2. From germline, CDR1 is SNHLY and CDR2 FYNNEI. CDR3 length equals 16 residues. Unmatched junction bases numbered 5, after V lost 8 bases and J lost 2 bases. As DNA, the CDR3 is TGTGCCAGCTCAGGACTAGCGGGGGTCAACACCGGGGAGCTGTTTTTT. It yields the protein CASSGLAGVNTGELFF.

CDR3 DNA: TGTGCCAGCCGGGGGGTCTCCCGGGATACGCAGTATTTT. Translation: CASRGVSRDTQYF. The chain links TRBV19 to TRBJ2-3; 7 bases align to TRBD2. Germline lookup yields CDR1 LNHDA and CDR2 SQIVND (reference sequence). V lost 9 bases to trimming and J lost 6 bases; unmatched junction nucleotides: 9. The CDR3 contains 13 residues.

This clone was detected only once. This rearrangement joins TRBV6-1 to TRBJ2-7; TRBD1 matches at 11 bases. From germline, CDR1 is MNHNS and CDR2 SASEGT. The CDR3 is 15 residues long. Trimming removed 8 bases from V and 4 bases from J; junction bases left unmatched: 10. The CDR3 protein is CASSEPGQGVYEQYF. Written as DNA, the CDR3 is TGTGCCAGCTCAGAACCGGGACAGGGGGTGTACGAGCAGTACTTC.

The V gene is TRBV19, the J gene TRBJ2-7, with a possible D match to TRBD2 (7 bases). V was pared by 3 bases and J by 2 bases, with 8 bases between. The CDR3 loop spans 13 amino acids. Germline CDR1 LNHDA, CDR2 SQIVND (reference sequence). The CDR3 region is CASSMRGPYEQYF. The DNA for the CDR3 is TGTGCCAGTAGTATGCGGGGGCCCTACGAGCAGTACTTC.

J is TRBJ2-1 and V is TRBV4-1; D is uncertain. The V end was cut by 3 bases, the J end by 7 bases, with 4 bases between. CDR3 length equals 11 residues. CDR1 is MGHRA, CDR2 YSYEKL, per germline. The CDR3 here is CASSHGNEQFF. The CDR3 bases are TGCGCCAGCAGCCACGGGAATGAGCAGTTCTTC.

This clone was observed once. The chain is built from TRBV9 and TRBJ2-4, with 8 positions matching TRBD1. CDR3 length: 17 residues. V lost 2 bases to trimming and J lost 3 bases; unmatched junction nucleotides: 10. Germline V CDR1 and CDR2: SGDLS, YYNGEE. The CDR3 sequence is CASSVYRDRIDKNIQYF. The CDR3, as DNA: TGTGCCAGCAGCGTCTACCGGGACAGGATTGACAAAAACATTCAGTACTTC.

The rearrangement uses TRBV5-4 and TRBJ1-2; 8 nucleotides match TRBD1. CDR3 length: 14 residues. The V gene's germline CDR1 is SGHNT and CDR2 YYREEE (reference sequence). V shed 0 bases, J shed 7 bases, and the junction held 5 bases outside the gene matches. The chain's CDR3 is CASSLVDRDSGYTF. As DNA, the CDR3 is TGTGCCAGCAGCTTGGTGGACAGGGACTCTGGCTACACCTTC.

In this sample, this clone turned up once. The chain has TRBV5-1 and TRBJ2-7; 8 positions match TRBD1. CDR1 is SGHRS and CDR2 is YFSETQ in the germline V gene. Trimming removed 4 bases from V and 1 base from J; junction bases left unmatched: 13. The CDR3 extends over 17 amino acids. The CDR3 DNA reads TGCGCCAGCAGCCTTAGCCCGACGCAGGGGGCTTCCTACGAGCAGTACTTC. It codes for CASSLSPTQGASYEQYF. Filled out from reference TRBV5-1 and TRBJ2-7, the complete variable domain reads KAGVTQTPRYLIKTRGQQVTLSCSPISGHRSVSWYQQTPGQGLQFLFEYFSETQRNKGNFPGRFSGRQFSNSRSEMNVSTLELGDSALYLCASSLSPTQGASYEQYFGPGTRLTVT.

J is TRBJ1-4 and V is TRBV7-6; D may be TRBD1 (5 bases). V lost 5 bases and J 7 bases, leaving 8 bases between the germline ends. CDR1 is SGHVS and CDR2 is FNYEAQ in the germline V gene. The CDR3 has 12 residues. The CDR3 bases are TGTGCCAGCAGCCTCACAGGTGAAAAACTGTTTTTT. Its translation is CASSLTGEKLFF.

The chain has TRBV7-3 and TRBJ2-1; TRBD1 is a possible D gene (6 bases). Germline lookup yields CDR1 SGHTA and CDR2 FQGTGA. Between the trimmed V and J ends, which lost 5 bases and 0 bases, there was a span of 14 bases. The CDR3 loop spans 16 amino acids. This CDR3 reads CASSTVTGSSYNEQFF. CDR3 bases: TGTGCCAGCAGCACAGTAACAGGGAGCTCCTACAATGAGCAGTTCTTC.

The chain combines TRBV5-4 with TRBJ2-5; tentative D call: TRBD2 (6 bases). Germline V CDR1 and CDR2: SGHNT, YYREEE (reference sequence). V was clipped by 1 base and J by 1 base, with 14 bases between them. CDR3 length: 16 amino acids. The CDR3 DNA reads as TGTGCCAGCAGCTTGACGCAGGGAGGCCCCCAAGAGACCCAGTACTTC. As protein: CASSLTQGGPQETQYF.

The J gene is TRBJ1-2, the V gene TRBV6-5, with 10 bases aligning to TRBD1. J lost 10 bases, V lost 1 base, and 9 bases had no gene match. CDR3 length: 15 amino acids. CDR1 is MNHEY and CDR2 is SVGAGI in the germline V gene. CDR3 amino acids: CASSYWGMGQGYYTF. As DNA, the CDR3 is TGTGCCAGCAGTTACTGGGGTATGGGACAGGGGTACTACACCTTC.

CDR3 in DNA: TGTGCCTCCGGGACTAGCGGGAGTAGCTCAGATACGCAGTATTTT. Amino acids: CASGTSGSSSDTQYF. The chain recombines TRBV27 with TRBJ2-3, with TRBD2 identical over 14 bases. This CDR3 is 15 amino acids long. Per the germline V gene, CDR1 is MNHEY and CDR2 is SMNVEV (reference sequence). After removal of 11 bases from V and 4 bases from J, the junction contained 8 bases not matched to a gene.